These 25 T cell receptor beta chains were all obtained from the same sample, sequenced in a study of blood T cells in healthy people across ages. It was with a sample-barcoded 5' primer and a J-beta primer mix that a second PCR of about 6 to 11 cycles was run. TCRdb called the 5' RACE reads again in MiXCR, with one record for every CDR3 protein. Of 380,000 or so distinct CDR3 sequences listed, roughly half are singletons. The sample comprised blood. The source of these receptors is a man aged 55 to 69 in good health.

Ten or more counts support this clonotype. This chain links TRBV27 with TRBJ2-1; 10 bases map to TRBD2. The CDR3 spans 15 residues. The V gene's germline CDR1 is MNHEY and CDR2 SMNVEV (reference sequence). V lost 5 bases, J lost 2 bases, and 3 bases stayed unmatched. CDR3 DNA sequence: TGTGCCAGCAGTCCGGGACTAGCGACCTACAATGAGCAGTTCTTC. Translating gives CASSPGLATYNEQFF.

The chain joins TRBV12-3 or TRBV12-4 to TRBJ2-3; maybe TRBD1 (5 bases). With 5 bases removed from V and 2 bases from J, the gap between germline ends came to 11 bases. The CDR3 covers 14 residues. The CDR3 protein is CASSRGHPTDTQYF. The CDR3, as DNA: TGTGCCAGCAGTCGCGGACACCCCACAGATACGCAGTATTTT.

This clonotype was picked up a small number of times. A single base separates this from a much larger clone, so it may be a read error. The V call is TRBV7-2, the J call TRBJ2-7; 7 bases are shared with TRBD1. In germline, CDR1 is SGHTA, CDR2 FQGNSA. The V and J ends lost 5 bases and 5 bases, in that order; junction bases with no gene match: 9. This CDR3 spans 14 amino acids. CDR3 coding DNA: TGTGCCAGCAGCGTAAGGAGAACAGGGGACGAGCAGTACTTC. Amino acids: CASSVRRTGDEQYF.

The chain has TRBV3-1 and TRBJ2-4; D unresolved. The germline CDR1 and CDR2 sequences are LGHDT and YNNKEL (reference sequence). The germline V and J ends were trimmed by 0 bases and 0 bases, with 15 bases remaining between them. The CDR3 loop spans 18 amino acids. For the CDR3, the DNA is TGTGCCAGCAGCCAAGAAATAGGCCTCGGCGGAGCCAAAAACATTCAGTACTTC. It encodes CASSQEIGLGGAKNIQYF.

The rearrangement uses TRBV20-1 and TRBJ2-3; D may be TRBD2 (5 bases). Trimming pared 2 bases from V and 4 bases from J, leaving 22 bases between. The CDR3 length is 17 residues. The germline gives CDR1 DFQATT, CDR2 SNEGSKA (reference sequence). The CDR3 DNA is TGCAGTGCTAGAACTATAGGGCTAGGAGGTACCCCAGATACGCAGTATTTT. Translated, it gives CSARTIGLGGTPDTQYF.

This clonotype was counted between two and nine times. The chain employs TRBV4-2 and TRBJ2-3, with 7 bases fitting TRBD1. V shed 1 base, J shed 4 bases, and the junction held 11 bases outside the gene matches. This CDR3 has 17 amino acids. The V gene's germline CDR1 is LGHNA and CDR2 YNFKEQ. This CDR3 reads CASSQVGSEGGADTQYF. CDR3 DNA: TGTGCCAGCAGCCAAGTGGGGTCCGAAGGGGGCGCAGATACGCAGTATTTT.

This clonotype was counted many times. The chain couples TRBV29-1 to TRBJ2-3, with TRBD2 matching 11 bases. The ends lost 7 bases at V and 3 bases at J; junction bases unmatched: 6. This CDR3 comprises 14 residues. From germline, CDR1 is SQVTM and CDR2 ANQGSEA. The CDR3 reads CSARLAGRTDTQYF. The CDR3 nucleotides read TGCAGCGCCAGACTAGCGGGAAGGACAGATACGCAGTATTTT.

The V gene is TRBV7-2, the J gene TRBJ1-5, with D maybe TRBD1 (5 bases). This CDR3 spans 11 amino acids. Germline CDR1 is SGHTA and CDR2 is FQGNSA. V gave up 8 bases and J gave up 5 bases, with 7 bases separating them. The chain's CDR3 is CASGGDQPQHF. The DNA of the CDR3 is TGTGCCAGCGGGGGTGATCAGCCCCAGCATTTT.

This clonotype has only a few counts. The J gene is TRBJ2-7, the V gene TRBV29-1, with 10 bases aligning to TRBD2. J gave up 0 bases and V 7 bases, and 3 bases lay outside the gene matches. The CDR3 consists of 13 residues. Germline CDR1 reads SQVTM; CDR2 reads ANQGSEA. In DNA, the CDR3 is TGCAGCGCGTGGACTAGCGGCTCCTACGAGCAGTACTTC. Encoded protein: CSAWTSGSYEQYF.

V gene TRBV6-1 combines with J gene TRBJ1-2; D is unresolved. CDR3 length: 14 residues. Germline CDR1 is MNHNS and CDR2 is SASEGT. The V end was cut by 6 bases, the J end by 3 bases, with 14 bases between. CDR3 in DNA: TGTGCCAGCAGCACTACGGACGGGGACTATGGCTACACCTTC. Translation: CASSTTDGDYGYTF.

Concerning this clonotype: It may be a read error: a sequence one base away is much more abundant. J is TRBJ2-5 and V is TRBV29-1; tentatively, D is TRBD2 (6 bases). The CDR3 contains 15 residues. CDR1 SQVTM and CDR2 ANQGSEA come from the germline V gene. The V end lost 4 bases, the J end lost 11 bases, and 26 bases lay between the germline ends. CDR3 bases: TGCAGCGTTGCGGCGGGACCATCTACTTACAATGAGCAGTACTTC. It yields the protein CSVAAGPSTYNEQYF.

A single count supports this clonotype. This chain joins TRBV5-1 and TRBJ1-2, with 7 bases identical to TRBD1. There are 14 residues in the CDR3. V gave up 7 bases and J gave up 7 bases; unmatched junction bases: 13. CDR1 is SGHRS, CDR2 YFSETQ, per germline. CDR3 loop: CASGPRQGSSGYTF. The CDR3 coding sequence is TGCGCCAGCGGCCCTAGACAGGGAAGCTCTGGCTACACCTTC. The full variable domain, rest sourced from reference TRBV5-1 and TRBJ1-2, is KAGVTQTPRYLIKTRGQQVTLSCSPISGHRSVSWYQQTPGQGLQFLFEYFSETQRNKGNFPGRFSGRQFSNSRSEMNVSTLELGDSALYLCASGPRQGSSGYTFGSGTRLTVV.

V is TRBV7-6 and J is TRBJ2-5, with TRBD2 matching 9 bases. Germline values: CDR1 SGHVS, CDR2 FNYEAQ. There are 17 residues in the CDR3. The ends lost 2 bases at V and 4 bases at J; junction bases unmatched: 11. The CDR3 loop is CASSLWSGGGVVETQYF. The CDR3 nucleotides read TGTGCCAGCAGCTTATGGTCCGGCGGGGGGGTGGTAGAGACCCAGTACTTC.

The table lists this clonotype with a few counts. This chain links TRBV7-8 with TRBJ2-7, with TRBD1 as a possible D gene (6 bases). From germline, CDR1 is SGHVS and CDR2 FQNEAQ. There are 13 residues in the CDR3. The ends were cut back, 5 bases at V and 3 bases at J, with 11 bases in the middle. CDR3 in DNA: TGTGCCAGCAGCACCGGGGACATCTACGAGCAGTACTTC. As protein: CASSTGDIYEQYF.

Here the CDR3 DNA reads TGTGCCATCAGCTCTAGCGGAGGTTACGAGCAGTACTTC. It encodes CAISSSGGYEQYF. The chain carries TRBV10-3 and TRBJ2-5, with TRBD2 identical over 7 bases. The closer fit of TRBJ2-7 to the DNA end suggests the J call may be wrong. Germline CDR1 reads ENHRY; CDR2 reads SYGVKD. The CDR3 length is 13 residues.

The chain uses TRBV27 and TRBJ2-7; D might be TRBD1 (5 bases). V was clipped by 5 bases and J by 4 bases, with 12 bases between them. The germline V gene has CDR1 MNHEY and CDR2 SMNVEV (reference sequence). This CDR3 spans 13 amino acids. The chain's CDR3 is CASSPRQTYEQYF. CDR3 DNA sequence: TGTGCCAGCAGTCCCCGACAGACTTACGAGCAGTACTTC.

V is TRBV29-1 and J is TRBJ2-1; 12 nucleotides line up with TRBD1. CDR3 size: 13 residues. Germline V gene lookup returns CDR1 SQVTM and CDR2 ANQGSEA. The V and J ends lost 8 bases and 8 bases, in that order; junction bases with no gene match: 7. The CDR3 reads CSWGTGGMYEQFF. The CDR3 nucleotides read TGCAGCTGGGGGACAGGGGGCATGTATGAGCAGTTCTTC.

In its sample, this clonotype was seen once. Here the CDR3 reads CASSFNRVLAGDEQYF. The CDR3 region has the DNA TGTGCCAGCAGCTTCAACAGGGTACTAGCGGGAGACGAGCAGTACTTC. V usage is TRBV7-8 and J usage is TRBJ2-7; 11 nucleotides match TRBD2. Germline lookup yields CDR1 SGHVS and CDR2 FQNEAQ. CDR3 length equals 16 residues. The V segment lost 3 bases and the J segment 5 bases; nucleotides outside the gene matches: 9. Full variable domain (rest looked up from reference TRBV7-8 and TRBJ2-7): GAGVSQSPRYKVAKRGQDVALRCDPISGHVSLFWYQQALGQGPEFLTYFQNEAQLDKSGLPSDRFFAERPEGSVSTLKIQRTQQEDSAVYLCASSFNRVLAGDEQYFGPGTRLTVT.

This clonotype has a count of ten or more. The CDR3 is CASSRDPSSSTDTQYF. CDR3 bases: TGTGCCAGCAGCCGGGACCCTTCATCTAGCACAGATACGCAGTATTTT. The V call is TRBV5-5, the J call TRBJ2-3; D tentatively reads TRBD1 or TRBD2 (5 bases each). Trimming shortened V by 4 bases and J by 0 bases, and 15 bases separated the two germline ends. The V gene's germline CDR1 is SGHKS and CDR2 YYEKEE (reference sequence). The CDR3 consists of 16 residues. The full variable domain, in which reference TRBV5-5 and TRBJ2-3 provide the parts outside the CDR3, is DAGVTQSPTHLIKTRGQQVTLRCSPISGHKSVSWYQQVLGQGPQFIFQYYEKEERGRGNFPDRFSARQFPNYSSELNVNALLLGDSALYLCASSRDPSSSTDTQYFGPGTRLTVL.

The gene calls are TRBV3-1 and TRBJ2-5; 9 bases fit TRBD2. CDR1 and CDR2 from the germline V gene are LGHDT and YNNKEL (reference sequence). Losses at the gene ends were 5 bases for V and 9 bases for J; bases not matched to a gene: 13. This CDR3 is built from 15 residues. The CDR3 sequence is CASSVIAGGPGSQYF. For the CDR3, the DNA is TGTGCCAGCAGCGTAATTGCGGGGGGGCCGGGGTCCCAGTACTTC.

This clonotype was observed a few times. The V gene is TRBV20-1, the J gene TRBJ2-5; 8 bases are shared with TRBD2. CDR1 and CDR2 from the germline V gene are DFQATT and SNEGSKA (reference sequence). V trimming: 6 bases; J trimming: 11 bases; junction bases outside the gene matches: 20. The CDR3 covers 15 residues. CDR3: CSAHGGRRLAREQYF. The CDR3 nucleotides are TGCAGTGCCCACGGGGGTCGGAGACTAGCGAGGGAGCAGTACTTC.

V and J are TRBV20-1 and TRBJ2-3; no reliable D call. Germline CDR1 DFQATT, CDR2 SNEGSKA (reference sequence). Trimming took 2 bases from V and 2 from J, leaving 14 bases between them. There are 15 residues in the CDR3. The CDR3 DNA is TGCAGTGCTAGATGGTACCAAAAATCCACAGATACGCAGTATTTT. Amino acid sequence: CSARWYQKSTDTQYF.

The V and J genes are TRBV7-2 and TRBJ1-5; TRBD1 might be the D (6 bases). CDR3 length equals 15 residues. Trimming stripped 4 bases from V and 6 bases from J, with 16 bases between. Germline CDR1 SGHTA, CDR2 FQGNSA. The CDR3 protein is CASSSGPGVSQPQHF. For the CDR3, the DNA is TGTGCCAGCAGCTCGGGACCAGGGGTGAGTCAGCCCCAGCATTTT.

This clonotype was observed once. The chain carries TRBV4-2 and TRBJ2-4; TRBD1 or TRBD2 may be the D gene (5 bases each). The DNA end lines up better with TRBJ2-7; the J call may be wrong. The germline V gene encodes CDR1 LGHNA and CDR2 YNFKEQ. This CDR3 region has 15 residues. The CDR3 here is CASSQQPGRGYEQYF. The CDR3 DNA reads TGTGCCAGCAGCCAACAGCCGGGACGGGGTTACGAGCAGTACTTC.

This clonotype was detected a few times. The rearrangement uses TRBV29-1 and TRBJ1-2; 8 nucleotides match TRBD1. Germline trimming cut 5 bases from V and 4 bases from J; bases unmatched to any gene: 6. There are 13 residues in the CDR3. The germline CDR1 and CDR2 sequences are SQVTM and ANQGSEA. CDR3 DNA: TGCAGCGTTAACGGGGACAGGCGCTATGGCTACACCTTC. It encodes CSVNGDRRYGYTF.